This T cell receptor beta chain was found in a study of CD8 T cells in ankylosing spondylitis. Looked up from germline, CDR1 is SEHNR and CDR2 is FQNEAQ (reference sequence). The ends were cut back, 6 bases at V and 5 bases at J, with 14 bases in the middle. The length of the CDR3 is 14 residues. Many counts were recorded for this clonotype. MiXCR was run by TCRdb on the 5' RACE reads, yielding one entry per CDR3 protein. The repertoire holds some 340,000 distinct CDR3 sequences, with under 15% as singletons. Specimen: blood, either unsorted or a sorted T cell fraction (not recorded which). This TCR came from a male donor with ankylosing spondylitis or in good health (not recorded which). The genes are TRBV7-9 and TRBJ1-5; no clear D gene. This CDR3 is CASSKVGEHQPQHF. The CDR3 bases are TGTGCCAGCAGTAAAGTTGGGGAGCATCAGCCCCAGCATTTT.